The 26 T cell receptor beta chains below were found in one sample sequenced in a study of human T cells and chemical hapten exposure (dated by TCRdb to the early 2020s). Taken with the paper, the label for time point translates to: patch test 3, about 24 weeks after DPC sensitization. Per the publication, the treatment or condition label means: therapeutic diphenylcyclopropenone sensitization with weekly scalp DPC. The library was built by means of RACE. The instrument was a NextSeq 500. Through fastp at Q25 and MiXCR, TCRdb rebuilt clones from the public reads, retaining in-frame beta chains. Duplicate CDR3 protein sequences are folded into a single record with the most common DNA and genes. Here the sample has over 150,000 distinct CDR3 sequences; roughly 25% occur a single time. The ten largest clones capture around 1.9% of the sample. The source was whole blood, collected in connection with sensitization to the hapten diphenylcyclopropenone (DPC). These receptors came from a woman aged 18-29 years with alopecia areata. Some clones in this sample may be carry-over from other donors' samples.

Only a few counts were recorded for this clonotype. The chain links TRBV9 to TRBJ2-3, with TRBD1 matching over 9 bases. The CDR3 is made up of 16 amino acids. Unmatched junction bases numbered 6, after V lost 2 bases and J lost 2 bases. Germline CDR1 is SGDLS and CDR2 is YYNGEE. CDR3 sequence (DNA): TGTGCCAGCAGCGTGACCGGGACAGGGCACACAGATACGCAGTATTTT. It codes for CASSVTGTGHTDTQYF. The full variable domain, completed using reference TRBV9 and TRBJ2-3, is DSGVTQTPKHLITATGQRVTLRCSPRSGDLSVYWYQQSLDQGLQFLIQYYNGEERAKGNILERFSAQQFPDLHSELNLSSLELGDSALYFCASSVTGTGHTDTQYFGPGTRLTVL.

This clonotype was seen only a few times. V gene TRBV20-1 combines with J gene TRBJ2-1; the match to TRBD2 covers 10 bases. This CDR3 is built from 17 residues. Trimming took 6 bases from V and 2 from J; bases not matched to a gene: 13. Germline CDR1 reads DFQATT; CDR2 reads SNEGSKA (reference sequence). The CDR3 is CSAIKGLAGEAYNEQFF. CDR3 coding DNA: TGCAGTGCCATCAAAGGGCTAGCGGGAGAAGCCTACAATGAGCAGTTCTTC.

The chain is built from TRBV6-1 and TRBJ2-6; the match to TRBD1 covers 8 bases. This CDR3 is built from 15 residues. Germline CDR1 and CDR2: MNHNS and SASEGT. Trimming took 6 bases from V and 0 from J; bases not matched to a gene: 1. The CDR3 region is CASRTGGSGANVLTF. The CDR3 DNA reads as TGTGCCAGCAGAACAGGGGGCTCTGGGGCCAACGTCCTGACTTTC.

This sequence joins TRBV4-3 and TRBJ2-7, with 8 bases that match TRBD2. Trimming took 1 base from V and 3 from J; bases not matched to a gene: 5. The CDR3 sequence is 15 residues long. Germline lookup yields CDR1 LGHNA and CDR2 YSLEER. The CDR3: CASSQAGSGNYEQYF. DNA for the CDR3: TGCGCCAGCAGCCAAGCGGGTAGCGGGAACTACGAGCAGTACTTC.

This clonotype came up a few times. The chain couples TRBV4-3 to TRBJ2-3; 10 nucleotides align to TRBD1. Per the germline V gene, CDR1 is LGHNA and CDR2 is YSLEER. The CDR3 is made up of 16 amino acids. Unmatched junction bases numbered 5, after V lost 4 bases and J lost 1 base. DNA of the CDR3: TGCGCCAGCAGCCGAGAAGGACAGGGGGGCACAGATACGCAGTATTTT. Protein sequence: CASSREGQGGTDTQYF.

CDR3 nucleotide sequence: TGCGCCAGCAGCTTGGTGTCTAGCGTCGGGAATGAGCAGTTCTTC. It codes for CASSLVSSVGNEQFF. V gene TRBV5-1 combines with J gene TRBJ2-1; D is perhaps TRBD2 (6 bases). The CDR3 consists of 15 residues. CDR1 SGHRS and CDR2 YFSETQ come from the germline V gene. Trimming cost V 0 bases and J 7 bases, with 14 bases left between them.

This clonotype was found a few times. The chain joins TRBV11-2 to TRBJ1-4; D unclear. CDR1 and CDR2 (germline): SGHAT, FQNNGV. This CDR3 contains 11 residues. V lost 5 bases, J lost 8 bases, and 6 bases lay in between. The CDR3 DNA sequence: TGTGCCAGCAGCGCGACCGAAAAACTGTTTTTT. Protein product: CASSATEKLFF. Looking up the rest from reference TRBV11-2 and TRBJ1-4 gives the full variable domain: EAGVAQSPRYKIIEKRQSVAFWCNPISGHATLYWYQQILGQGPKLLIQFQNNGVVDDSQLPKDRFSAERLKGVDSTLKIQPAKLEDSAVYLCASSATEKLFFGSGTQLSVL.

The genes are TRBV7-2 and TRBJ2-7, with no clear D. This CDR3 has 15 amino acids. CDR1 SGHTA and CDR2 FQGNSA come from the germline V gene. V was clipped by 2 bases and J by 2 bases, with 13 bases between them. The CDR3 sequence is CASSLRRDGPYEQYF. CDR3 in DNA: TGTGCCAGCAGCTTAAGACGCGACGGACCCTACGAGCAGTACTTC. Full variable domain (rest looked up from reference TRBV7-2 and TRBJ2-7): GAGVSQSPSNKVTEKGKDVELRCDPISGHTALYWYRQSLGQGLEFLIYFQGNSAPDKSGLPSDRFSAERTGGSVSTLTIQRTQQEDSAVYLCASSLRRDGPYEQYFGPGTRLTVT.

The chain links TRBV25-1 to TRBJ1-1; possible D gene TRBD1, 5 bases. The germline V and J ends were trimmed by 3 bases and 5 bases, with 7 bases remaining between them. CDR1 and CDR2 from the germline V gene are MGHDK and SYGVNS. This CDR3 has 12 residues. In DNA form, the CDR3 reads TGTGCCAGCAGTGATTGGGGGACTGAAGCTTTCTTT. Amino acids: CASSDWGTEAFF.

This clonotype was seen a handful of times. At one boundary the junction diverges from the germline segment, which might be a read error. Here the CDR3 reads CASSVALGSYGYTF. The DNA of the CDR3 is TGTGCCAGCAGTGTAGCCTTGGGGAGCTATGGCTACACCTTC. V usage is TRBV12-3 or TRBV12-4 and J usage is TRBJ1-2; D is unclear. There are 14 residues in the CDR3.

The rearrangement links TRBV4-3 to TRBJ2-2; 8 positions agree with TRBD2. The CDR3 is 16 amino acids. After removal of 4 bases from V and 4 bases from J, the junction contained 8 bases not matched to a gene. Germline-derived CDR1 and CDR2 are LGHNA and YSLEER. CDR3 nucleotides: TGCGCCAGCAGCCCGGTGGGCGGGGGGCCCACCGGGGAGCTGTTTTTT. Translating it yields CASSPVGGGPTGELFF.

This clonotype has more than one count but fewer than ten. The chain uses TRBV5-1 and TRBJ2-3; D gene uncertain. V was shortened by 0 bases and J by 4 bases, with 9 bases between the two germline ends. This CDR3 region has 14 residues. Germline CDR1 reads SGHRS; CDR2 reads YFSETQ. CDR3 sequence: CASSLVGFPDTQYF. DNA of the CDR3: TGCGCCAGCAGCTTGGTAGGGTTCCCAGATACGCAGTATTTT. Full variable domain (missing parts from reference TRBV5-1 and TRBJ2-3): KAGVTQTPRYLIKTRGQQVTLSCSPISGHRSVSWYQQTPGQGLQFLFEYFSETQRNKGNFPGRFSGRQFSNSRSEMNVSTLELGDSALYLCASSLVGFPDTQYFGPGTRLTVL.

This clonotype was seen a handful of times. The rearrangement uses TRBV20-1 and TRBJ1-6; D ambiguous. Trimming took off 5 bases at V and 14 bases at J, with 19 bases between the two ends. CDR1 DFQATT and CDR2 SNEGSKA come from the germline V gene (reference sequence). This CDR3 contains 13 residues. Written as DNA, the CDR3 is TGCAGTGCTCTCAAAGCCCCGGTGGGGTCCCTCCACTTT. Protein product: CSALKAPVGSLHF.

As concerns this clonotype: A much bigger clone sits one base away, suggesting this may be a read error. Lacking the conserved final phenylalanine or tryptophan, this CDR3 likely reflects a read error. This rearrangement joins TRBV6-2 or TRBV6-3 to TRBJ2-5; a possible D gene is TRBD1 (6 bases). Deletions cut 7 bases from V and 5 bases from J, with 11 bases between. Germline CDR1 MNHEY, CDR2 SVGEGT. The CDR3 sequence is 12 residues long. The CDR3 here is CASTDSWETQYS. The CDR3 DNA follows: TGTGCCAGCACGGACAGTTGGGAGACCCAGTACTCC.

The chain employs TRBV20-1 and TRBJ1-5, with 7 bases matching TRBD1. With 4 bases clipped from V and 5 bases from J, the junction kept 5 bases outside the gene matches. Germline CDR1 and CDR2: DFQATT and SNEGSKA (reference sequence). The CDR3 has 13 amino acids. CDR3 amino acids: CSAKGTADQPQHF. In nucleotides, the CDR3 is TGCAGTGCTAAAGGGACAGCAGATCAGCCCCAGCATTTT.

The CDR3 sequence is CARPGRLEKLFF. In DNA form, the CDR3 reads TGTGCCAGGCCGGGACGCCTTGAAAAACTGTTTTTT. The chain combines TRBV4-2 with TRBJ1-4; D may be TRBD1 (5 bases). Trimming removed 9 bases from V and 7 bases from J, with 12 bases in between. Germline CDR1 reads LGHNA; CDR2 reads YNFKEQ. This CDR3 comprises 12 residues.

J is TRBJ2-3 and V is TRBV7-3, with TRBD2 matching 14 bases. Germline V gene sequence: CDR1 SGHTA, CDR2 FQGTGA. J was trimmed by 10 bases and V by 5 bases; bases with no gene match: 14. This CDR3 has 17 residues. CDR3 in amino acids: CASSRHGTSGGAGAQYF. The CDR3 bases are TGTGCCAGCAGCCGGCACGGGACTAGCGGGGGCGCGGGGGCGCAGTATTTT.

This clonotype was picked up a small number of times. The V call is TRBV6-2 or TRBV6-3, the J call TRBJ1-1; 7 bases align to TRBD1. The ends lost 5 bases at V and 6 bases at J; junction bases unmatched: 3. Germline CDR1 is MNHEY and CDR2 is SVGEGT. The CDR3 runs to 12 residues. The CDR3 nucleotides read TGTGCCAGCAGTCACAGGGGTGCTGAAGCTTTCTTT. Its protein product is CASSHRGAEAFF.

Note on this clonotype: Just one base apart from a much larger clone, this may be a read error. This sequence joins TRBV7-6 and TRBJ2-3, with D possibly called TRBD1 or TRBD2 (5 bases each). The germline V gene encodes CDR1 SGHVS and CDR2 FNYEAQ. There are 16 residues in the CDR3. The CDR3 loop is CASSLVASGTTNTQYF. CDR3 sequence (DNA): TGTGCCAGCAGCTTAGTCGCCTCAGGGACCACAAATACGCAGTATTTT.

The V gene is TRBV5-4, the J gene TRBJ2-1, with TRBD2 matching 8 bases. The CDR3 contains 16 residues. The junction had 8 bases not matched to a gene; V was cut back by 4 bases and J by 2 bases. CDR1 and CDR2 (germline): SGHNT, YYREEE (reference sequence). The CDR3 sequence is CASSEPGLGAYNEQFF. Written as DNA, the CDR3 is TGTGCCAGCAGCGAACCGGGACTAGGGGCCTACAATGAGCAGTTCTTC.

This clonotype was observed a handful of times. This rearrangement joins TRBV29-1 to TRBJ1-1; D is uncertain. The CDR3 loop spans 12 amino acids. V was clipped by 3 bases and J by 13 bases, with 18 bases between them. The germline V gene encodes CDR1 SQVTM and CDR2 ANQGSEA. CDR3 in amino acids: CSVESPGRFFFF. CDR3 nucleotide sequence: TGCAGCGTTGAGAGCCCTGGGAGGTTTTTTTTCTTT.

This chain links TRBV2 with TRBJ2-7; tentative D call: TRBD2 (6 bases). Germline V gives CDR1 SNHLY, CDR2 FYNNEI. CDR3 size: 16 residues. V gave up 7 bases and J gave up 5 bases, with 24 bases separating them. Here the CDR3 reads CASMGRPTGIDNEQYF. CDR3 bases: TGTGCCAGCATGGGGAGGCCCACAGGAATAGACAACGAGCAGTACTTC.

This clonotype was observed a few times. The CDR3 reads CSAPPGTGPWGYTF. In nucleotides, the CDR3 is TGCAGTGCTCCCCCAGGGACAGGGCCCTGGGGCTACACCTTC. The chain combines TRBV20-1 with TRBJ1-2, with 9 bases identical to TRBD1. Looked up from germline, CDR1 is DFQATT and CDR2 is SNEGSKA (reference sequence). The CDR3 extends over 14 amino acids. V dropped 5 bases and J dropped 8; count of bases not matched to a gene: 12.

The chain couples TRBV7-9 to TRBJ1-2, with TRBD1 matching 7 bases. Germline assignment: CDR1 SEHNR and CDR2 FQNEAQ (reference sequence). The CDR3 spans 12 residues. With 10 bases clipped from V and 5 bases from J, the junction kept 7 bases outside the gene matches. CDR3 loop: CATPGGAYGYTF. The CDR3 coding sequence is TGTGCCACTCCAGGGGGAGCATATGGCTACACCTTC. The complete variable domain, with remaining parts taken from reference TRBV7-9 and TRBJ1-2, reads DTGVSQNPRHKITKRGQNVTFRCDPISEHNRLYWYRQTLGQGPEFLTYFQNEAQLEKSRLLSDRFSAERPKGSFSTLEIQRTEQGDSAMYLCATPGGAYGYTFGSGTRLTVV.

This clonotype has only one observation. The rearrangement links TRBV20-1 to TRBJ2-7, with D perhaps assigned TRBD1 or TRBD2 (6 bases each). This CDR3 spans 11 amino acids. Germline V lookup: CDR1 DFQATT, CDR2 SNEGSKA (reference sequence). Trimming left V 5 bases short and J 10 bases short, with 15 bases between. CDR3 region: CSASLGGGQYF. The CDR3, as DNA: TGCAGTGCTTCCTTAGGAGGGGGACAGTACTTC.

This clonotype came up a few times. The CDR3 loop reads CASSQDLRRPGHGYTF. In DNA form, the CDR3 reads TGTGCCAGCAGCCAAGACCTGCGACGACCAGGGCATGGCTACACCTTC. The gene calls are TRBV3-1 and TRBJ1-2; TRBD1 might be the D (5 bases). This CDR3 has 16 amino acids. V was cut by 0 bases and J by 6 bases, with 17 bases left in between. Germline CDR1 is LGHDT and CDR2 is YNNKEL (reference sequence).